The entry below describes one TCR beta chain. Its antigen is not known. This record comes from a study of T cells in narcolepsy. About the research overall: Enrolled donors included narcolepsy type 1 or type 2 patients and healthy controls.

With 2 bases removed from V and 0 bases from J, the gap between germline ends came to 11 bases. This CDR3 contains 16 residues. The germline V gene encodes CDR1 SGHTA and CDR2 FQGNSA. This table comes from immunoSEQ multiplex PCR, and its TCRdb copy is limited to in-frame clones, with some not included. There are over 25,000 clones in the sample; 79% occur only once, and over 5% lies in the top ten. Study observations and caveats: No autoreactive T cell clone sequences appeared in some memory CD4+ repertoires. Comparing one patient's CSF and blood CD4+ clonotypes highlighted HCRT- and TRIB2-specific autoreactive clonotypes.

The material sequenced was memory (CD45RA-) CD4+ T cells from blood. The chain couples TRBV7-2 to TRBJ1-5; D not resolved. This receptor was identified in a human donor in good health. In DNA, the CDR3 is TGTGCCAGCAGCTTACAGGACGGCCTTAGCAATCAGCCCCAGCATTTT. Translated, it gives CASSLQDGLSNQPQHF.